This T cell receptor beta chain is from a study of T cell responses to AZD1222 COVID-19 vaccine. Study-level information: Pooled in the analysis were second doses at about 4 or about 12 weeks.

In regard to this clone: The antigen is not known.

Germline CDR1 is SGHRS and CDR2 is YFSETQ. The CDR3 length is 16 residues. V was pared by 0 bases and J by 2 bases, with 8 bases of the junction left unmatched. Assay used: immunoSEQ multiplex PCR; TCRdb lists only in-frame clones, some missing. Among around 99,000 clones listed, about 91% were seen once. Whole-study results and caveats: Clonal diversity was possibly underestimated, and the donors were mostly white British, with more females. Just a handful of AZD1222 recipients were seropositive at baseline. Unmutated regions of variants are reportedly targeted by nearly half of spike-specific TCRs.

Sample: peripheral blood, taken on day 0 of AZD1222 vaccination. The origin of this receptor is an adult in good health. This chain connects TRBV5-1 to TRBJ2-7; TRBD1 agrees at 7 bases. CDR3 nucleotide sequence: TGCGCCAGCAGCTTGGCCTTAACAGGGGCGGCCTACGAGCAGTACTTC. Translated: CASSLALTGAAYEQYF.